The source of this T cell receptor beta chain is a study of blood T cells in healthy people across ages. Germline-derived CDR1 and CDR2 are SQVTM and ANQGSEA. V lost 5 bases, J lost 4 bases, and 14 bases lay in between. The CDR3 length is 13 residues. A J-beta primer mix and a sample-barcoded 5' primer were used in a second PCR of about 7 to 12 cycles. TCRdb passed the 5' RACE reads through MiXCR, listing each CDR3 protein once. This table has just over 800,000 distinct CDR3 sequences, under 80% appearing once. What was sequenced was blood. This chain links TRBV29-1 with TRBJ2-5; D tentatively fits TRBD1 or TRBD2 (5 bases each). This TCR derives from a man aged 30 to 39 in good health. The chain's CDR3 is CSVRGHSGETQYF. CDR3 nucleotide sequence: TGCAGCGTTCGGGGCCACTCCGGAGAGACCCAGTACTTC. The full variable domain, completed using reference TRBV29-1 and TRBJ2-5, is SAVISQKPSRDICQRGTSLTIQCQVDSQVTMMFWYRQQPGQSLTLIATANQGSEATYESGFVIDKFPISRPNLTFSTLTVSNMSPEDSSIYLCSVRGHSGETQYFGPGTRLLVL.